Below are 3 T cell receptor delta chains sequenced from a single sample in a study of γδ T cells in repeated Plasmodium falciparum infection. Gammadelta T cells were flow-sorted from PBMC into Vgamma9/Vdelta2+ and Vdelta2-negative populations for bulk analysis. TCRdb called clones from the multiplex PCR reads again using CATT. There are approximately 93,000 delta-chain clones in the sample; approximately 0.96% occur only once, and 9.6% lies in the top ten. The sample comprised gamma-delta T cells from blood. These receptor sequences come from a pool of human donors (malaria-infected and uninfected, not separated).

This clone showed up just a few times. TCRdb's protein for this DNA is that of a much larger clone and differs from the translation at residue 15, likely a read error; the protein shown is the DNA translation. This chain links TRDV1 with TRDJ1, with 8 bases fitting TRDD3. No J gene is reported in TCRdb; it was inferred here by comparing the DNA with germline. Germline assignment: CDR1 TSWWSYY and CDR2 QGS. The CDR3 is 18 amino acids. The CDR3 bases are TGTGCTCTTGGGACCTCGAGGTCCGTGGGGGATGAAACCGATGAACTCATCTTT. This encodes CALGTSRSVGDETDELIF.

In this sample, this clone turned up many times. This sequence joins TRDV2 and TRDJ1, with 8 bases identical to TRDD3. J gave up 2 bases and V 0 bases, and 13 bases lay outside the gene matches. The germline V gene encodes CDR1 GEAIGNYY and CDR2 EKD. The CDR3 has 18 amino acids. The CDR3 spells CACDTVATGGHGTDKLIF. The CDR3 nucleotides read TGTGCCTGTGACACCGTTGCGACTGGGGGTCACGGGACCGATAAACTCATCTTT.

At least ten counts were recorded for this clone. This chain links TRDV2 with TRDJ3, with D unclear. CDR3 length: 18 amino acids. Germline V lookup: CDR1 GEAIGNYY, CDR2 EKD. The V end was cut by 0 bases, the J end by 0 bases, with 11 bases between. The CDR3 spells CACDTVSGSSWDTRQMFF. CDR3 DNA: TGTGCCTGTGACACCGTGAGTGGGAGCTCCTGGGACACCCGACAGATGTTTTTC.